The source of this T cell receptor (beta chain) is a study of CD8+CD57+ T cells in acquired aplastic anemia. Across the whole study: Recorded DNA amounts for sorted CD4+ and CD8+ cells had an average of 3.2 ug. Study outcomes and limitations: Patients and controls were not found to differ significantly in CD8+ Simpson's diversity. Patients shared twenty-nine CD8+ CDR3 sequences with controls.

TCR beta VDJ combinations and CDR3 sequences were profiled from genomic DNA. TCRdb redid the calling of the reads with MiXCR, one entry per CDR3 protein. The profile shows roughly 420,000 distinct CDR3 sequences, about 70% of them singletons. In this sample, this clonotype turned up a few times. What it binds is unknown. Sequencing input: sorted CD4+, CD8+, or CD8+CD57+ T cells (not recorded which) from PBMCs. This receptor was identified in a human donor in good health, serving as a control.

The CDR3: CASSGGREYGYTF. Written as DNA, the CDR3 is TGCGCCAGCAGTGGGGGACGGGAGTATGGCTACACCTTC. The rearrangement joins TRBV10-2 to TRBJ1-2, with D possibly TRBD1 on 5 matching bases. The germline V gene has CDR1 WSHSY and CDR2 SAAADI. The CDR3 has 13 residues. Trimming left V 4 bases short and J 5 bases short, with 11 bases between.